The entry that follows covers one TCR beta chain sequence. The target antigen is unknown. The record originates from a study of cytotoxic CD8 clonotypes in ibrutinib-treated CLL. Study results and limitations: Timing of sampling differed between sustained-remission and progressing patients.

TCRdb's copy holds only in-frame clones and misses some; the assay was immunoSEQ multiplex PCR. This table holds approximately 340,000 clones, approximately 67% found once. This CDR3 spans 13 amino acids. Germline V lookup: CDR1 WNHNN, CDR2 SYGVQD (reference sequence). After removal of 5 bases from V and 5 bases from J, the junction contained 6 bases not matched to a gene. This sequence originates from a human donor with chronic lymphocytic leukemia. The rearrangement uses TRBV10-1 and TRBJ2-7, with 7 bases lining up with TRBD1. Sequencing was performed on PBMCs, taken after 36 months of ibrutinib treatment. In nucleotides, the CDR3 is TGCGCCAGCAGTCCGGGACAGTCCCACGAGCAGTACTTC. This gives the protein CASSPGQSHEQYF.